Described below is a single T cell receptor beta chain sequence and its context. No antigen is known for it. The sample holds no much larger clone one base away, and base qualities are not on file. These data come from a study of post-analysis software for immune sequencing data (dated by TCRdb to the mid-2010s). Concerning the study at large: Recorded disease courses included relapsing-remitting, secondary progressive and progressive-relapsing multiple sclerosis, with some patients lacking subtype annotation. The patient repertoires were set against approximately 10 previously published healthy control repertoires from donors whose ages ranged from roughly 6 to 27 years. A subset of samples was prepared in parallel using single-end sample barcoding, then pooled and co-amplified after Illumina adapter ligation. The paper as a whole reports these results and caveats: Direct clustering with F measure revealed strong co-clustering of samples prepared in the same batch, which led to a batch-effect correction. Multiple sclerosis patients had significantly lower normalized Chao1 diversity than controls, a result that suggests substantial peripheral T-cell clonal expansion. The multiple sclerosis patient group was slightly younger than the control group.

To demonstrate the VDJtools post-analysis software, TCR beta repertoires were profiled from the peripheral blood of about 13 young patients with multiple sclerosis. The patients with multiple sclerosis were children and adolescents between 6 and 15 years of age. The protocol used for the library was PCR. Sequencing relied on an Illumina HiSeq 2500. To reduce PCR and sequencing biases, unique molecular identifiers were built into the TCR beta cDNA libraries. Some 500,000 cDNA molecules were obtained for every 1 to 10 million input T cells, so each molecule roughly corresponded to one T cell. The patient libraries were prepared and sequenced with the same protocol used for the earlier healthy control dataset. Samples belonging to the same batch were prepared together, multiplexed and sequenced on a shared HiSeq lane. Turning to the authors' computational methods: Raw barcoded reads were processed with MIGEC, and single-read molecular identifier groups were discarded before consensus assembly and CDR3 extraction. Clonotype tables were post-analysed with VDJtools, normalizing diversity by down-sampling all datasets to the smallest sample size. To correct batch-related cross-sample contamination, repertoire overlap clustering matched CDR3 amino acid sequences but not nucleotide sequences. Using fastp at Q25 and MiXCR, TCRdb reprocessed the public reads and kept productive beta chains. Rows are combined by CDR3 protein, so each entry shows the most common genes and DNA. The V and J calls come from TCRdb's annotation, not from the publication. This sample comprises about 200,000 distinct CDR3 sequences, 29% of them detected only once. Clones ranked in the top ten supply roughly 3.4% of the sample.

What was sequenced was blood. This sequence originates from a girl aged 2-17 years with multiple sclerosis.

The DNA sequence follows: TGTGCCAGCAGCCAAGGCCGGGGGGGGCGTAATGAGCAGTTCTTC. This codes for CASSQGRGGRNEQFF. The rearrangement combines TRBV3-1 with TRBJ2-1, with TRBD2 matching 8 junction bases. Trimming takes 1 base off V and 7 bases off J; junction bases not matched to a gene: 6. The CDR1 and CDR2 encoded by the germline V gene (reference sequence) are LGHDT and YNNKEL. The CDR3, from cysteine to phenylalanine, totals 15 residues. The CDR3 DNA has 45 bases and is translated from base 1.